This T cell receptor beta chain was captured by sequencing in a study of blood T cell repertoires in COVID-19. Across the study: Acute and convalescent COVID-19 specimens originated in the United States, Italy and Spain. T cells, B-cell-depleted T cells, or PBMCs provided the cDNA or gDNA that served as material.

Original processing methods: Amplified reference gene primers provided the basis for estimating nucleated cell counts. Data came from immunoSEQ multiplex PCR; TCRdb stores just in-frame clones and leaves some out. V and J calls and clone size follow that table, whereas D and trimming were derived from the DNA. Here the sample spans some 120,000 clones, about 89% being singletons. The CDR3 consists of 13 residues. Trimming took off 4 bases at V and 6 bases at J, with 13 bases between the two ends. CDR1 is SGDLS and CDR2 is YYNGEE in the germline V gene. Sequencing was done on a sample of peripheral blood. This rearrangement joins TRBV9 to TRBJ1-1; D is perhaps TRBD1 (6 bases). The clonotype originates from a human donor with acute or convalescent COVID-19. The donor label of this sample is uncertain. This CDR3 reads CASSTQQGAEAFF. DNA of the CDR3: TGTGCCAGCAGCACACAACAGGGCGCTGAAGCTTTCTTT. Drawing the rest from reference TRBV9 and TRBJ1-1, the complete variable domain is DSGVTQTPKHLITATGQRVTLRCSPRSGDLSVYWYQQSLDQGLQFLIQYYNGEERAKGNILERFSAQQFPDLHSELNLSSLELGDSALYFCASSTQQGAEAFFGQGTRLTVV.